This passage covers 29 T cell receptor beta chains from one sample sequenced in a study of blood T cell repertoires in COVID-19. TCRdb's table, derived via immunoSEQ multiplex PCR, lists solely in-frame clones and lacks some. The sample includes about 97,000 clones, around 93% of them seen just once. The sample taken for sequencing was peripheral blood. The receptor set was obtained from a middle-aged man with acute or convalescent COVID-19.

For this clone: The sample contains more than one DNA sequence encoding this CDR3. The J gene is TRBJ1-2, the V gene TRBV5-1; D is perhaps TRBD1 (5 bases). The CDR3 totals 13 residues. The V gene's germline CDR1 is SGHRS and CDR2 YFSETQ. V was cut by 0 bases and J by 3 bases, with 6 bases left in between. CDR3 DNA sequence: TGCGCCAGCAGCTTGGAAGGGGACTATGGCTACACCTTC. Translated, it gives CASSLEGDYGYTF. Full variable domain (outside the CDR3, taken from reference TRBV5-1 and TRBJ1-2): KAGVTQTPRYLIKTRGQQVTLSCSPISGHRSVSWYQQTPGQGLQFLFEYFSETQRNKGNFPGRFSGRQFSNSRSEMNVSTLELGDSALYLCASSLEGDYGYTFGSGTRLTVV.

V gene TRBV27 combines with J gene TRBJ2-3; 7 bases map to TRBD1. J gave up 0 bases and V 6 bases, and 3 bases lay outside the gene matches. The CDR3 sequence is 14 residues long. CDR1 MNHEY and CDR2 SMNVEV come from the germline V gene (reference sequence). CDR3 amino acids: CASSRGQSTDTQYF. CDR3 nucleotide sequence: TGTGCCAGCAGCAGGGGACAGAGCACAGATACGCAGTATTTT.

V is TRBV25-1 and J is TRBJ2-4, with D perhaps matching TRBD1 (6 bases). The V gene lost 2 bases and the J gene lost 2 bases, with 13 bases spanning the gap. The CDR3 is 16 amino acids. Per germline, CDR1 MGHDK and CDR2 SYGVNS. The DNA of the CDR3 is TGTGCCAGCAGTGAAGGGGGCGGTCGGACCAAAAACATTCAGTACTTC. Translation: CASSEGGGRTKNIQYF.

The V gene is TRBV7-2, the J gene TRBJ2-5, with D perhaps matching TRBD2 (6 bases). The CDR3 has 14 residues. Germline lookup yields CDR1 SGHTA and CDR2 FQGNSA. Trimming pared 3 bases from V and 5 bases from J, leaving 13 bases between. CDR3 loop: CASSLAGAGETQYF. The CDR3 nucleotides read TGTGCCAGCAGCTTGGCTGGGGCGGGGGAGACCCAGTACTTC.

This clone came up a few times. The chain links TRBV28 to TRBJ1-4; TRBD1 matches 8 bases. The junction had 2 bases not matched to a gene; V was cut back by 5 bases and J by 3 bases. The CDR3 contains 14 residues. From germline, CDR1 is MDHEN and CDR2 SYDVKM. The CDR3 DNA follows: TGTGCCAGCAGTCGGACAGGGCCTAATGAAAAACTGTTTTTT. Its translation is CASSRTGPNEKLFF.

This chain links TRBV7-2 with TRBJ2-2; the match to TRBD1 covers 9 bases. The V gene's germline CDR1 is SGHTA and CDR2 FQGNSA. Trimming took 5 bases from V and 6 from J; bases not matched to a gene: 4. CDR3 length: 14 amino acids. DNA for the CDR3: TGTGCCAGCAGCCCCTGGACAGGGGCCGGGGAGCTGTTTTTT. This codes for CASSPWTGAGELFF.

V usage is TRBV12-3 or TRBV12-4 and J usage is TRBJ1-3; D is perhaps TRBD1 (6 bases). CDR3 length: 12 residues. V lost 3 bases and J 10 bases, leaving 10 bases between the germline ends. The chain's CDR3 is CASSFYRETIYF. DNA for the CDR3: TGTGCCAGCAGTTTTTACAGGGAAACCATATATTTT.

The J gene is TRBJ2-7, the V gene TRBV5-5, with 11 bases identical to TRBD1. The CDR3 contains 15 residues. Germline CDR1 is SGHKS and CDR2 is YYEKEE (reference sequence). V lost 3 bases and J lost 1; bases outside the gene matches: 3. The CDR3 here is CASSWTGGFSYEQYF. The DNA for the CDR3 is TGTGCCAGCAGCTGGACAGGGGGCTTTTCCTACGAGCAGTACTTC.

The chain recombines TRBV2 with TRBJ2-3, with 7 nucleotides matching TRBD1. Germline loops: CDR1 SNHLY, CDR2 FYNNEI. The junction had 4 bases not matched to a gene; V was cut back by 6 bases and J by 4 bases. This CDR3 contains 13 residues. Here the CDR3 DNA reads TGTGCCAGCAGAAGGGGACAGTCAGATACGCAGTATTTT. Translation gives CASRRGQSDTQYF.

The J gene is TRBJ1-3, the V gene TRBV9, with D unresolved. V lost 3 bases and J 0 bases, leaving 10 bases between the germline ends. The CDR3 covers 15 residues. Germline CDR1 and CDR2: SGDLS and YYNGEE. This CDR3 is CASSATQSSGNTIYF. The CDR3 bases are TGTGCCAGCAGCGCTACACAGAGCTCTGGAAACACCATATATTTT.

V gene TRBV10-2 combines with J gene TRBJ2-3, with 11 bases fitting TRBD2. The CDR3 has 17 amino acids. From germline, CDR1 is WSHSY and CDR2 SAAADI. Germline trimming cut 0 bases from V and 4 bases from J; bases unmatched to any gene: 6. CDR3 sequence reads: CASSESNLAGGSDTQYF. The CDR3 DNA sequence: TGCGCCAGCAGTGAGTCGAACCTAGCGGGGGGCTCAGATACGCAGTATTTT.

This chain connects TRBV19 to TRBJ1-5, with 7 bases that match TRBD1. The CDR3 sequence is 16 residues long. J gave up 2 bases and V 3 bases, and 7 bases lay outside the gene matches. Germline V CDR1 and CDR2: LNHDA, SQIVND (reference sequence). CDR3 nucleotides: TGTGCCAGTAGTATGGGGTCAGGGGGAGGCAATCAGCCCCAGCATTTT. It translates to CASSMGSGGGNQPQHF.

The sample holds one count of this clone. The chain is built from TRBV6-1 and TRBJ2-5, with D unresolved. Germline lookup yields CDR1 MNHNS and CDR2 SASEGT. CDR3 length: 14 residues. V lost 0 bases to trimming and J lost 13 bases, with 18 bases between them. CDR3 loop: CASSEAQGSTPRYF. As DNA, the CDR3 is TGTGCCAGCAGTGAAGCCCAAGGTAGCACCCCGCGGTACTTC.

V gene TRBV2 combines with J gene TRBJ2-1; the match to TRBD1 covers 7 bases. CDR1 and CDR2 from the germline V gene are SNHLY and FYNNEI. CDR3 length: 13 amino acids. The J segment lost 7 bases and the V segment lost 5 bases, leaving 5 bases of the junction unmatched. The CDR3 DNA is TGTGCCAGCAGTCGGCCAGGGGGAAATGAGCAGTTCTTC. Protein product: CASSRPGGNEQFF.

A remark on this clone: Germline and junction disagree at one end, which may indicate a read error. The chain is built from TRBV6-5 and TRBJ2-7; 7 bases fit TRBD1. Germline V gene lookup returns CDR1 MNHEY and CDR2 SVGAGI. The length of the CDR3 is 13 residues. The CDR3 reads CASSLILPGQLRF. As DNA, the CDR3 is TGTGCCAGCAGCCTAATCCTCCCGGGACAGCTTAGGTTC.

The gene calls are TRBV3-1 (or the pseudogene TRBV3-2) and TRBJ2-7; tentatively, D is TRBD2 (5 bases). This CDR3 has 18 residues. The V end lost 4 bases, the J end lost 2 bases, and 24 bases lay between the germline ends. Germline loops: CDR1 LGHDT, CDR2 YNNKEL (reference sequence). CDR3 sequence: CASSPHGSRGNTTYEQYF. The CDR3 nucleotides read TGTGCCAGCAGCCCCCATGGGAGTAGAGGGAATACTACCTACGAGCAGTACTTC.

A word on this clone: A read error may produce the germline difference seen at one junction end. CDR3 DNA: TGCGCCAGCAGTCAATCGAGGGGGACAGGGGAGGAAGGGAGGTTT. Translated: CASSQSRGTGEEGRF. This chain connects TRBV23-1 to TRBJ1-6; 10 bases map to TRBD1. TRBV23-1 is known as an ORF, though its function is uncertain. This CDR3 is built from 15 residues.

The chain couples TRBV5-4 to TRBJ2-2; TRBD1 might be the D (6 bases). The ends were cut back, 3 bases at V and 3 bases at J, with 15 bases in the middle. The germline gives CDR1 SGHNT, CDR2 YYREEE (reference sequence). The CDR3 spans 16 residues. This CDR3 reads CASSSRDTVYTGELFF. DNA of the CDR3: TGTGCCAGCAGCTCCAGGGACACGGTATACACCGGGGAGCTGTTTTTT.

This clone has a handful of counts. The chain uses TRBV6-2 or TRBV6-3 and TRBJ1-6; possible D gene TRBD1, 5 bases. Looked up from germline, CDR1 is MNHEY and CDR2 is SVGEGT. CDR3 length equals 15 residues. Trimming cost V 0 bases and J 10 bases, with 13 bases left between them. CDR3 amino acids: CASSYSLQGGSPLHF. DNA for the CDR3: TGTGCCAGCAGTTACTCGTTGCAGGGAGGATCACCCCTCCACTTT.

This clone was observed once. This chain connects TRBV28 to TRBJ1-5; D not certain. CDR3 length: 14 residues. Trimming removed 2 bases from V and 1 base from J, with 6 bases in between. Germline loops: CDR1 MDHEN, CDR2 SYDVKM. Here the CDR3 reads CASSLESSNQPQHF. Here the CDR3 DNA reads TGTGCCAGCAGTTTAGAGTCGAGCAATCAGCCCCAGCATTTT.

This clone came up once. The chain joins TRBV10-3 to TRBJ2-5; D may be TRBD1 (6 bases). CDR1 and CDR2 (germline): ENHRY, SYGVKD. CDR3 length equals 13 residues. V dropped 4 bases and J dropped 3 bases, with 9 bases sitting between them. This chain's CDR3 is CAISGGQKETQYF. The CDR3 nucleotides are TGTGCCATCAGTGGCGGACAGAAAGAGACCCAGTACTTC.

The genes are TRBV12-5 and TRBJ1-5; possible D gene TRBD1, 6 bases. In germline, CDR1 is LGHNT, CDR2 FRNRAP. CDR3 length: 16 residues. V was trimmed by 0 bases and J by 4 bases, leaving 13 bases between them. CDR3 coding DNA: TGTGCTAGTGGTTTGGTACAGGGAGACAGAAATCAGCCCCAGCATTTT. Residues: CASGLVQGDRNQPQHF.

The chain uses TRBV19 and TRBJ2-2; no firm D call. From germline, CDR1 is LNHDA and CDR2 SQIVND (reference sequence). V gave up 9 bases and J gave up 1 base, with 9 bases separating them. The CDR3 extends over 13 amino acids. CDR3 bases: TGTGCCAGCCGACGGGTGAACACCGGGGAGCTGTTTTTT. It specifies CASRRVNTGELFF.

The chain links TRBV3-1 (or the pseudogene TRBV3-2) to TRBJ1-3, with 7 nucleotides matching TRBD1. This CDR3 has 14 amino acids. Trimming cost V 1 base and J 4 bases; bases outside gene matches: 1. CDR1 LGHDT and CDR2 YNNKEL come from the germline V gene (reference sequence). Written as DNA, the CDR3 is TGTGCCAGCAGCCAAGGGACAGGAGGAAACACCATATATTTT. It codes for CASSQGTGGNTIYF.

The DNA of the CDR3 is TGTGCCAAGGGACAGGGGGCGAAGTTTAGTGAAGCTTTCTTT. Translating it yields CAKGQGAKFSEAFF. The rearrangement links TRBV2 to TRBJ1-1, with 12 bases lining up with TRBD1. The CDR3 is 14 residues long. Germline V gives CDR1 SNHLY, CDR2 FYNNEI. V shed 10 bases and J 7 bases; nucleotides not matched to a gene: 10.

The chain links TRBV6-5 to TRBJ2-5; D might be TRBD1 (6 bases). Trimming shortened V by 6 bases and J by 0 bases, and 14 bases separated the two germline ends. Germline CDR1 reads MNHEY; CDR2 reads SVGAGI. The length of the CDR3 is 15 residues. DNA of the CDR3: TGTGCCAGCAGGCGACAGGTTGGGGACCAAGAGACCCAGTACTTC. Translated, it gives CASRRQVGDQETQYF.

This sequence joins TRBV2 and TRBJ1-6; D call uncertain. The CDR3 runs to 13 residues. Germline V gene sequence: CDR1 SNHLY, CDR2 FYNNEI. Between the trimmed V and J ends, which lost 0 bases and 9 bases, there was a span of 6 bases. This CDR3 reads CASSEARASPLHF. CDR3 bases: TGTGCCAGCAGTGAAGCGAGAGCTTCACCCCTCCACTTT.

The gene calls are TRBV4-1 and TRBJ2-1; 12 bases fit TRBD2. Per the germline V gene, CDR1 is MGHRA and CDR2 is YSYEKL. Germline trimming cut 1 base from V and 5 bases from J; bases unmatched to any gene: 0. The CDR3 totals 15 residues. The CDR3 sequence: CASSQGTSGNNEQFF. The CDR3 bases are TGCGCCAGCAGCCAAGGGACTAGCGGGAACAATGAGCAGTTCTTC.

The chain is built from TRBV5-5 and TRBJ2-1; 7 bases are shared with TRBD1. The V and J ends lost 0 bases and 2 bases, in that order; junction bases with no gene match: 5. In germline, CDR1 is SGHKS, CDR2 YYEKEE (reference sequence). This CDR3 contains 16 residues. Written as DNA, the CDR3 is TGTGCCAGCAGCTTGGCCGGGACAGCTGCCTACAATGAGCAGTTCTTC. Protein sequence: CASSLAGTAAYNEQFF.